The clone carrying this T cell receptor (beta chain) was observed a few times. Its specificity is unknown. The data were obtained in a study of early T cells in non-severe SARS-CoV-2 infection. Looking at the study overall: Unsorted whole-blood RNA was sequenced in bulk, leaving chains unpaired. Study results and limitations: The VDJdb matching leaned toward anti-spike CD8 responses and overlooked private and CD4 specificities.

CDR1 and CDR2 from the germline V gene are SNHLY and FYNNEI. V lost 3 bases and J lost 7, with 9 bases in between. The CDR3 contains 13 residues. Researchers attached unique molecular identifiers to individual cDNA molecules. TCRdb re-called the 5' RACE reads through MiXCR, storing one row per CDR3 protein. The sample holds fewer than 100,000 distinct CDR3 sequences, 8.5% to 10% seen once. The source material was whole blood. This sequence originates from an adult who was a healthcare worker with PCR-confirmed SARS-CoV-2 infection or an uninfected control (not recorded which). This sequence joins TRBV2 and TRBJ1-4, with TRBD1 as a possible D gene (5 bases). CDR3 DNA: TGTGCCAGCAGTGAGTCAGGGATTGAAAAACTGTTTTTT. Protein product: CASSESGIEKLFF.